The text below deals with one TCR beta chain. The timepoints at which blood was sampled were baseline, cycle 4 day 1, and cycle 7 day 1. Profiled with immunoSEQ multiplex PCR; TCRdb holds only in-frame clones, not every one. The data contain about 82,000 clones, 85% to 90% of them singletons. This sample is drawn from a study of OX40 agonist ivuxolimab in advanced cancers. The material sequenced was CD4+ or CD8+ T cells sorted from blood, taken in a trial of the OX40 agonist ivuxolimab. This receptor was taken from an adult with an advanced solid tumor such as melanoma, head and neck, liver or kidney cancer.

The CDR3 loop is CASSQDGQGVGYTF. Here the CDR3 DNA reads TGCGCCAGCAGCCAAGACGGGCAGGGCGTAGGCTACACCTTC. The chain employs TRBV4-3 and TRBJ1-2; D is possibly TRBD1 (5 bases). From germline, CDR1 is LGHNA and CDR2 YSLEER. Deletions cut 0 bases from V and 8 bases from J, with 13 bases between. The CDR3 runs to 14 residues.